Below are 15 T cell receptor beta chains sequenced from a single sample in a study of CD4 T cells in relation to SARS-CoV-2 and coronaviruses. Unexposed donor CD4+ T cells date from about 2010-2019, before the COVID-19 pandemic. TCRdb's copy holds only in-frame clones and misses some; the assay was immunoSEQ multiplex PCR. Altogether 55,000 to 70,000 clones are present, 80% to 95% being singletons, with the ten largest covering approximately 0.25%. Sequencing was done on a sample of naive CD4+ T cells from PBMCs. Sample subset: naive CD4+ T cells isolated by negative enrichment. These receptors all come from a human donor in good health.

The rearrangement uses TRBV5-4 and TRBJ2-6; the D gene is possibly TRBD2 (5 bases). The V gene lost 0 bases and the J gene lost 1 base, with 8 bases spanning the gap. The CDR3 is 16 residues long. CDR1 and CDR2 (germline): SGHNT, YYREEE (reference sequence). Written as DNA, the CDR3 is TGTGCCAGCAGCTTGGTATCGGGATCTGGGGCCAACGTCCTGACTTTC. As protein: CASSLVSGSGANVLTF.

The V gene is TRBV19, the J gene TRBJ2-2; TRBD1 matches 9 bases. The J segment lost 7 bases and the V segment lost 8 bases, leaving 14 bases of the junction unmatched. Germline loops: CDR1 LNHDA, CDR2 SQIVND (reference sequence). CDR3 length equals 16 residues. The CDR3 region has the DNA TGTGCCAGTCGGGACTCACAGGGGGCGCATGTCGGGGAGCTGTTTTTT. Translating gives CASRDSQGAHVGELFF.

The CDR3 DNA is TGTGCCAGCTCGTTCTCCGGGACCTGGAACACCGGGGAGCTGTTTTTT. Translating it yields CASSFSGTWNTGELFF. The V gene is TRBV18, the J gene TRBJ2-2; D may match TRBD1 or TRBD2 (5 bases each). Looked up from germline, CDR1 is KGHSH and CDR2 is LQKENI. Between the trimmed V and J ends, which lost 6 bases and 1 base, there was a span of 15 bases. The CDR3 is made up of 16 amino acids.

The chain has TRBV2 and TRBJ1-1, with 7 bases that match TRBD1. This CDR3 spans 13 amino acids. Unmatched junction bases numbered 3, after V lost 4 bases and J lost 4 bases. Germline V gene data show CDR1 as SNHLY and CDR2 as FYNNEI. The CDR3 DNA follows: TGTGCCAGCAGTGTGACAGGGATCACTGAAGCTTTCTTT. Translated, it gives CASSVTGITEAFF.

The chain has TRBV28 and TRBJ1-1; weak D call: TRBD1 (5 bases). Trimming pared 4 bases from V and 1 base from J, leaving 19 bases between. The CDR3 length is 17 residues. Germline CDR1 MDHEN, CDR2 SYDVKM. CDR3 in amino acids: CASSSLSYRPSNTEAFF. CDR3 nucleotide sequence: TGTGCCAGCAGTTCACTATCTTACAGGCCGTCGAACACTGAAGCTTTCTTT.

The gene calls are TRBV5-1 and TRBJ2-3; TRBD2 agrees at 10 bases. The CDR3 runs 16 residues. After removal of 2 bases from V and 0 bases from J, the junction contained 3 bases not matched to a gene. Germline loops: CDR1 SGHRS, CDR2 YFSETQ. CDR3: CASSFRTSGSTDTQYF. For the CDR3, the DNA is TGCGCCAGCAGCTTTAGGACTAGCGGTAGCACAGATACGCAGTATTTT.

The V and J genes are TRBV19 and TRBJ1-2, with 12 bases identical to TRBD1. Germline CDR1 and CDR2: LNHDA and SQIVND (reference sequence). The trim removed 3 bases at V and 7 bases at J, leaving 3 bases unmatched. The CDR3 is 14 residues long. CDR3 region: CASSMGQGALGYTF. CDR3 DNA: TGTGCCAGTAGTATGGGACAGGGGGCGCTTGGCTACACCTTC.

CDR3 loop: CATSDWKVYNEQFF. The CDR3 DNA is TGTGCCACCAGCGATTGGAAAGTATACAATGAGCAGTTCTTC. The J gene is TRBJ2-1, the V gene TRBV15; D is uncertain. Germline loops: CDR1 LNHNV, CDR2 YYDKDF (reference sequence). This CDR3 contains 14 residues. The V end was cut by 5 bases, the J end by 4 bases, with 12 bases between.

The CDR3 DNA sequence: TGTGCCAGCAGCTTTACCCGGGGGGCCAACACAGATACGCAGTATTTT. It yields the protein CASSFTRGANTDTQYF. The chain recombines TRBV7-2 with TRBJ2-3; tentatively, D is TRBD2 (7 bases). The CDR3 contains 16 residues. V was shortened by 3 bases and J by 2 bases, with 15 bases between the two germline ends. In germline, CDR1 is SGHTA, CDR2 FQGNSA.

This rearrangement joins TRBV10-1 to TRBJ1-4; 7 bases agree with TRBD1. The germline V gene encodes CDR1 WNHNN and CDR2 SYGVQD (reference sequence). V was clipped by 4 bases and J by 6 bases; unmatched bases: 8. The CDR3 is made up of 15 amino acids. CDR3 bases: TGCGCCAGCAGTGCTAGACAGGGTGTTGATGAAAAACTGTTTTTT. Translating it yields CASSARQGVDEKLFF.

CDR3 coding DNA: TGTGCCAGCAGTGAAGCGCTCAGCCGAGATGGCTACACCTTC. Amino acids: CASSEALSRDGYTF. The rearrangement uses TRBV2 and TRBJ1-2, with D unclear. The CDR3 is 14 residues long. CDR1 and CDR2 from the germline V gene are SNHLY and FYNNEI. V was pared by 0 bases and J by 6 bases, with 11 bases between. Variable domain in full (rest from reference TRBV2 and TRBJ1-2): EPEVTQTPSHQVTQMGQEVILRCVPISNHLYFYWYRQILGQKVEFLVSFYNNEISEKSEIFDDQFSVERPDGSNFTLKIRSTKLEDSAMYFCASSEALSRDGYTFGSGTRLTVV.

The chain is built from TRBV4-1 and TRBJ1-1, with D perhaps matching TRBD1 (5 bases). V was shortened by 4 bases and J by 0 bases, with 15 bases between the two germline ends. CDR1 is MGHRA and CDR2 is YSYEKL in the germline V gene. CDR3 size: 16 residues. The CDR3: CASSRYRGAVNTEAFF. CDR3 sequence (DNA): TGCGCCAGCAGCCGGTACAGAGGGGCGGTGAACACTGAAGCTTTCTTT.

This chain links TRBV5-1 with TRBJ2-1; 10 bases are shared with TRBD2. Looked up from germline, CDR1 is SGHRS and CDR2 is YFSETQ. The CDR3 contains 15 residues. The ends lost 2 bases at V and 3 bases at J; junction bases unmatched: 2. In DNA, the CDR3 is TGCGCCAGCAGCTTCGGACTAGCGGACTACAATGAGCAGTTCTTC. It is translated as CASSFGLADYNEQFF.

V usage is TRBV30 and J usage is TRBJ1-3; no definite D call. There are 14 residues in the CDR3. Trimming cost V 0 bases and J 2 bases, with 8 bases left between them. In germline, CDR1 is GTSNPN, CDR2 SVGIG (reference sequence). The CDR3 spells CAWSVRGAGNTIYF. As DNA, the CDR3 is TGTGCCTGGAGTGTACGTGGGGCTGGAAACACCATATATTTT.

This clone was seen just once. In nucleotides, the CDR3 is TGTGCCCATCGGGGGGGGTACTACAATGAGCAGTTCTTC. Protein product: CAHRGGYYNEQFF. The V call is TRBV28, the J call TRBJ2-1; 8 bases agree with TRBD2. Per the germline V gene, CDR1 is MDHEN and CDR2 is SYDVKM. CDR3 length: 13 residues. V was clipped by 11 bases and J by 3 bases; unmatched bases: 6.